Described below is a single T cell receptor (beta chain) sequence and its context. The germline V gene encodes CDR1 LNHDA and CDR2 SQIVND (reference sequence). The CDR3 is 13 amino acids. The junction had 9 bases not matched to a gene; V was cut back by 9 bases and J by 6 bases. This record belongs to a study of blood T cell repertoires in COVID-19. Authors' data handling: Amplification of reference gene primers was used by the study to estimate nucleated cell counts. The repertoire was sequenced with immunoSEQ multiplex PCR; TCRdb's copy has only in-frame clones and lacks some. Clone size and the V and J calls come from that table; the DNA yielded D and trimming. The sample lists roughly 51,000 clones, around 86% seen once, with over 5% in the top ten.

The sequence derives from a man in his forties or fifties with active COVID-19. Material for sequencing was peripheral blood. This sequence joins TRBV19 and TRBJ1-2, with 8 bases that match TRBD1. CDR3: CASADRGRDGYTF. CDR3 DNA sequence: TGTGCCAGCGCAGACAGGGGAAGAGATGGCTACACCTTC.